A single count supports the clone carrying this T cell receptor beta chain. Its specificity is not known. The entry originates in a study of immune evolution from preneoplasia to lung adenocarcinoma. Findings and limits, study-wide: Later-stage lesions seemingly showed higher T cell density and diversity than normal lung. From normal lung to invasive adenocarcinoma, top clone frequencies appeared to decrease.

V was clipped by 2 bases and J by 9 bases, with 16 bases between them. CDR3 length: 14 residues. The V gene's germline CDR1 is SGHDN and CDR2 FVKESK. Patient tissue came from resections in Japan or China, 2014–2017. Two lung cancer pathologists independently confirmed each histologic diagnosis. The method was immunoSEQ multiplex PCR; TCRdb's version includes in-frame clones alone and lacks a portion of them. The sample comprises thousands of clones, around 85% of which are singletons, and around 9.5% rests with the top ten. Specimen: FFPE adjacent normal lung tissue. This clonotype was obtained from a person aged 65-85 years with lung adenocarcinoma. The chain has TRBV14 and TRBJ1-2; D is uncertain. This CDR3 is CASSQRRSESSYTF. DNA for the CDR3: TGTGCCAGCAGCCAACGACGATCAGAGTCGAGCTACACCTTC.